Below, one T cell receptor beta chain is given with its context. Its antigen remains undetermined. Base qualities were left out, and no much larger clone turns up one base away. From the cysteine up to the phenylalanine, the CDR3 has a length of 15 residues. This entry keeps only the CDR3 DNA: 45 bases, framed from base 1. CDR1 and CDR2 are read off the germline V gene as KGHDR and SFDVKD. V is pruned by 4 bases and J by 7 bases, leaving 6 bases of the junction without a gene match. This entry comes from a study of blood T cell repertoires in COVID-19 (dated by TCRdb to 2019 to 2021). A note on the overall study: Samples from collaborators originated in the United States, Italy and Spain and spanned both the acute and convalescent phases of COVID-19. The prospective study material was composed of cDNA or gDNA derived from T cells, B-cell-depleted T cells, or PBMCs. Deeply sampled blood TCRbeta repertoires from subjects exposed to, actively infected with, or recovered from COVID-19 were included in the dataset. The repertoires were released in a freely available public database intended as a resource for research on the immune response to SARS-CoV-2. The samples were drawn from the first 160 participants of the ongoing ImmuneRACE study and from more than 1,000 subjects provided by 6 global collaborators. A de-identified subject ID, COVID-19 status, age in years and sex were almost always included in the sample metadata. Where HLA class I and class II types were available, the types were taken from metadata supplied by the sample provider, not from assay-based typing.

What the authors observed across the whole study: How much clinical and demographic metadata was included differed by source and by participant, and the metadata was provided uncurated.

TCRbeta CDR3 regions were amplified from genomic DNA using the immunoSEQ Assay, a bias-controlled multiplex PCR. In the source study's methods: The number of nucleated cells in each sample was estimated from the amplification of reference gene primers within the assay. To quantify the absolute abundance of each unique TCRbeta CDR3 rearrangement, sequence reads were collapsed and filtered. For each sample, productive Simpson clonality was calculated by taking the square root of Simpson's diversity index across productive rearrangements. TCRdb carries this immuneACCESS record with in-frame sequences only. Its versions omit some clonotypes, under half of them owing to an unresolved V gene in the studies checked, with the rest unexplained. D and trimming were read from the DNA, whereas the V and J calls and clone size are those reported in that table. Counted in this sample were approximately 300,000 clones; around 86% of them appeared once. The top ten constitute around 1.5% of the sample.

Collaborating institutions collected whole blood in K2EDTA tubes following their own protocols. Collaborator samples were shipped for TCRbeta analysis as frozen whole blood, isolated PBMCs, or DNA extracted from either sample type. The origin of this receptor is a woman aged 45-59 years with acute or convalescent COVID-19. The rearranged segments are TRBV24-1 and TRBJ2-2, and 9 bases in between align with TRBD1. Sequencing was performed on peripheral blood. The bases read TGTGCCACCAGTGACGGACAGGGGTTTGGCGGGGAGCTGTTTTTT. Translated, it reads CATSDGQGFGGELFF.